Listed below are T cell receptor beta chains from one sample, sequenced in a study of T cells in Graves' hyperthyroidism and ophthalmopathy. Via MiXCR, TCRdb re-called the multiplex PCR reads, giving one row per CDR3 protein. This table holds about 760,000 distinct CDR3 sequences, 30% to 40% found once. Sequenced sample: blood. These TCRs come from a woman aged 40 to 55 with Graves' hyperthyroidism. The CDR3 runs from the conserved cysteine through the conserved F or W. Each record gives: clone size, D gene, V gene, J gene, CDR3 protein, CDR3 DNA. D genes are given only for firm matches. Clone size is not always given. Where it is, it says once, few, many or a class for expanded clones.

size: few
D: -
V: TRBV4-3
J: TRBJ1-5
CDR3: CASSQDRGGRPQHF
DNA: TGCGCCAGCAGCCAAGATCGGGGGGGAAGGCCCCAGCATTTT

size: once
D: -
V: TRBV11-2
J: TRBJ1-2
CDR3: CASSGQTGTGYGYTF
DNA: TGTGCCAGCAGCGGGCAGACCGGGACGGGCTATGGCTACACCTTC

size: few
D: -
V: TRBV20-1
J: TRBJ1-1
CDR3: CSAIGVQNTEAFF
DNA: TGCAGTGCTATCGGGGTCCAGAACACTGAAGCTTTCTTT

size: many
D: -
V: TRBV29-1
J: TRBJ1-2
CDR3: CSVETQRTHRDYTF
DNA: TGCAGCGTTGAAACCCAACGGACACATCGGGACTACACCTTC

size: many
D: TRBD1
V: TRBV11-2
J: TRBJ1-5
CDR3: CASSPSLGGQGARQPQHF
DNA: TGTGCCAGCAGCCCTTCGCTGGGGGGACAGGGGGCTCGGCAGCCCCAGCATTTT

size: -
D: -
V: TRBV20-1
J: TRBJ1-4
CDR3: CSARDQVEKLFF
DNA: TGCAGTGCTAGAGATCAGGTAGAAAAACTGTTTTTT

size: many
D: -
V: TRBV29-1
J: TRBJ1-2
CDR3: CSTYEYGYTF
DNA: TGCAGCACCTACGAATATGGCTACACCTTC

size: few
D: -
V: TRBV6-5
J: TRBJ1-3
CDR3: CASQDSGNTIYF
DNA: TGTGCCAGCCAGGATTCTGGAAACACCATATATTTT

size: -
D: -
V: TRBV20-1
J: TRBJ1-4
CDR3: CSARDEGCQNEKLFF
DNA: TGCAGTGCTAGAGACGAGGGTTGCCAGAATGAAAAACTGTTTTTT

size: -
D: -
V: TRBV19
J: TRBJ1-5
CDR3: CAPLLWGAEGNQPQHF
DNA: TGTGCCCCGCTGCTGTGGGGGGCGGAAGGCAATCAGCCCCAGCATTTT

size: -
D: TRBD2
V: TRBV20-1
J: TRBJ2-2
CDR3: CSAPRQRGPGELFF
DNA: TGCAGTGCTCCGAGGCAGCGGGGCCCCGGGGAGCTGTTTTTT

size: -
D: -
V: TRBV10-3
J: TRBJ1-4
CDR3: CASTPHATNEKLFF
DNA: TGTGCCAGCACCCCACACGCAACTAATGAAAAACTGTTTTTT

size: -
D: -
V: TRBV15
J: TRBJ2-7
CDR3: CATSRGLGSNEQYF
DNA: TGTGCCACCAGCAGAGGGTTGGGCAGTAACGAGCAGTACTTC

size: many
D: -
V: TRBV5-1
J: TRBJ1-1
CDR3: CASSLGGRLTEAFF
DNA: TGCGCCAGCAGCTTGGGGGGGCGCCTCACTGAAGCTTTCTTT

size: many
D: -
V: TRBV7-9
J: TRBJ1-1
CDR3: CASGTTKDEAFF
DNA: TGTGCCAGCGGGACTACTAAGGATGAAGCTTTCTTT

size: -
D: TRBD1
V: TRBV11-3
J: TRBJ1-5
CDR3: CASSLQGARSLAKLNQPQHF
DNA: TGTGCCAGCAGCTTACAGGGGGCGCGTTCTCTCGCCAAACTAAATCAGCCCCAGCATTTT

size: many
D: -
V: TRBV7-9
J: TRBJ2-7
CDR3: CASSLGIGQGEYF
DNA: TGTGCCAGCAGCCTAGGGATCGGGCAAGGGGAGTACTTC

size: few
D: TRBD1
V: TRBV5-4
J: TRBJ2-7
CDR3: CASSPGTGAGYEQYF
DNA: TGTGCCAGCAGCCCCGGGACAGGGGCCGGCTACGAGCAGTACTTC

size: few
D: -
V: TRBV19
J: TRBJ2-4
CDR3: CASSIATTGVSIQYF
DNA: TGTGCCAGTAGTATAGCTACGACAGGAGTAAGCATTCAGTACTTC

size: -
D: -
V: TRBV7-6
J: TRBJ2-7
CDR3: CASRPGGTYEQYF
DNA: TGTGCCAGCCGGCCAGGGGGGACCTACGAGCAGTACTTC